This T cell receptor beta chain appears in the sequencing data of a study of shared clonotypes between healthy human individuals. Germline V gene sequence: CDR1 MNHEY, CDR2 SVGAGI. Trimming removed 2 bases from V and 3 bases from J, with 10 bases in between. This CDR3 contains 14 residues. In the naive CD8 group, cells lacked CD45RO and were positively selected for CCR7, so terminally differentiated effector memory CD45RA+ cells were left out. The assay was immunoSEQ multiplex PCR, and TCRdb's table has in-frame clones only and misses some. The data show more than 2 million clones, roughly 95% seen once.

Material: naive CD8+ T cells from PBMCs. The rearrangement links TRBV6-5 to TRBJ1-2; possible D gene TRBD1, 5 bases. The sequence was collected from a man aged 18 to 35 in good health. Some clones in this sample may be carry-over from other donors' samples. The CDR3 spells CASSYMGGDYGYTF. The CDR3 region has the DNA TGTGCCAGCAGTTACATGGGGGGGGACTATGGCTACACCTTC.